One and the same sample provided the 30 T cell receptor beta chains below, sequenced in a study of blood T cells in healthy people across ages. Primers used in a second PCR of roughly 7 to 11 cycles were a sample-barcoded 5' primer and a J-beta primer mix. One entry per CDR3 protein, called by TCRdb with MiXCR from the 5' RACE reads. Found here are about 670,000 distinct CDR3 sequences, less than 45% of them singletons; the top ten hold about 32%. The sample comprised blood. These receptors all stem from a man older than 75 in good health.

V usage is TRBV12-3 or TRBV12-4 and J usage is TRBJ1-2; 10 bases map to TRBD1. CDR3 length: 16 residues. Trimming at V came to 1 base and at J to 2 bases, leaving 4 bases not matched to a gene. CDR3 protein: CASSLVGQGQNYGYTF. The DNA of the CDR3 is TGTGCCAGCAGTTTAGTGGGACAGGGGCAAAACTATGGCTACACCTTC.

V usage is TRBV20-1 and J usage is TRBJ2-5; 11 nucleotides align to TRBD1. The length of the CDR3 is 13 residues. Losses at the gene ends were 3 bases for V and 11 bases for J; bases not matched to a gene: 8. CDR1 and CDR2 (germline): DFQATT, SNEGSKA (reference sequence). The CDR3 here is CSASRDRGYGQYF. DNA for the CDR3: TGCAGTGCTAGCCGGGACAGGGGGTACGGGCAGTACTTC.

The rearrangement uses TRBV12-3 or TRBV12-4 and TRBJ1-3; a possible D gene is TRBD1 (6 bases). Trimming cost V 3 bases and J 8 bases, with 17 bases left between them. This CDR3 is built from 15 residues. The DNA for the CDR3 is TGTGCCAGCAGTTTTGTTGGAACAGGGTTAGACACCATATATTTT. Amino acid sequence: CASSFVGTGLDTIYF.

The rearrangement uses TRBV5-6 and TRBJ1-4, with D possibly matching TRBD1 (6 bases). CDR1 SGHDT and CDR2 YYEEEE come from the germline V gene. This CDR3 comprises 16 residues. V was shortened by 4 bases and J by 7 bases, with 20 bases between the two germline ends. This CDR3 is CASSLRGARGGEKLFF. The CDR3 nucleotides read TGTGCCAGCAGCCTTAGGGGGGCCCGTGGGGGTGAAAAACTGTTTTTT.

This clonotype was seen just once. The chain joins TRBV20-1 to TRBJ2-3; TRBD2 matches 12 bases. The CDR3 spans 13 residues. The germline CDR1 and CDR2 sequences are DFQATT and SNEGSKA (reference sequence). Unmatched junction bases numbered 0, after V lost 2 bases and J lost 6 bases. The CDR3 loop reads CSARLAGGDTQYF. CDR3 nucleotide sequence: TGCAGTGCTAGACTAGCGGGGGGGGATACGCAGTATTTT.

The chain couples TRBV6-2 or TRBV6-3 to TRBJ2-5; D not certain. The last part of the DNA fits TRBJ2-4 better; the J call may be wrong. The CDR3 covers 12 residues. Germline V gene sequence: CDR1 MNHEY, CDR2 SVGEGT. Written as DNA, the CDR3 is TGTGTTAGTAACGGCGTTTCCAACATTCAGTACTTC. Encoded protein: CVSNGVSNIQYF.

This clonotype showed up just a few times. The CDR3 nucleotides are TGCAGTGCTAGCACAACTTCCGAGGGGCGCGACTATGGCTACACCTTC. Its protein is CSASTTSEGRDYGYTF. This chain uses TRBV20-1 with TRBJ1-2; TRBD1 might be the D (5 bases). Trimming took 3 bases from V and 3 from J, leaving 20 bases between them. CDR1 DFQATT and CDR2 SNEGSKA come from the germline V gene (reference sequence). The CDR3 sequence is 16 residues long.

The J gene is TRBJ2-3, the V gene TRBV20-1, with 7 bases identical to TRBD2. Germline values: CDR1 DFQATT, CDR2 SNEGSKA (reference sequence). V dropped 5 bases and J dropped 0; count of bases not matched to a gene: 8. The CDR3 has 15 amino acids. The CDR3 spells CSASGGTTSTDTQYF. The DNA for the CDR3 is TGCAGTGCTTCCGGGGGGACCACTAGCACAGATACGCAGTATTTT.

This clonotype was seen repeatedly, ten times or more. V and J are TRBV5-1 and TRBJ1-4; D remains unclear. The V gene's germline CDR1 is SGHRS and CDR2 YFSETQ. The CDR3 is made up of 15 amino acids. Deletions cut 0 bases from V and 5 bases from J, with 11 bases between. CDR3 bases: TGCGCCAGCAGCTTGGATTTCGCAGCGAATGAAAAACTGTTTTTT. It codes for CASSLDFAANEKLFF.

This clonotype was counted at least ten times. The chain has TRBV6-5 and TRBJ1-2; possible D gene TRBD1, 6 bases. Germline-derived CDR1 and CDR2 are MNHEY and SVGAGI. With 5 bases removed from V and 4 bases from J, the gap between germline ends came to 17 bases. The CDR3 covers 15 residues. For the CDR3, the DNA is TGTGCCAGCAGTCCCGAGAACACAGGGCCCTATGGCTACACCTTC. This codes for CASSPENTGPYGYTF.

The chain joins TRBV27 to TRBJ1-2; 8 bases fit TRBD1. The J segment lost 5 bases and the V segment lost 6 bases, leaving 8 bases of the junction unmatched. Germline lookup yields CDR1 MNHEY and CDR2 SMNVEV (reference sequence). The CDR3 is 14 residues long. CDR3 region: CASRQTGASYGYTF. CDR3 nucleotide sequence: TGTGCCAGCAGGCAGACAGGGGCAAGTTATGGCTACACCTTC.

The chain is built from TRBV14 and TRBJ2-2, with D uncertain. Trimming shortened V by 1 base and J by 6 bases, and 9 bases separated the two germline ends. Germline CDR1 is SGHDN and CDR2 is FVKESK. The CDR3 covers 14 residues. CDR3: CASSQGFFAGELFF. DNA for the CDR3: TGTGCCAGCAGCCAAGGGTTTTTCGCCGGGGAGCTGTTTTTT.

This clonotype came up a few times. This sequence joins TRBV2 and TRBJ2-1; TRBD2 agrees at 7 bases. V trimming: 6 bases; J trimming: 5 bases; junction bases outside the gene matches: 4. The CDR3 has 13 residues. Per germline, CDR1 SNHLY and CDR2 FYNNEI. The CDR3 DNA sequence: TGTGCCAGCAGGGCTAGCGGCCACAATGAGCAGTTCTTC. The encoded protein is CASRASGHNEQFF.

This clonotype was counted between two and nine times. The genes are TRBV6-2 or TRBV6-3 and TRBJ2-2; D remains unclear. Germline lookup yields CDR1 MNHEY and CDR2 SVGEGT. The V and J ends lost 5 bases and 6 bases respectively, with 10 bases between them. The CDR3 length is 13 residues. The CDR3 nucleotides are TGTGCCAGCAGTCAAGATCCAGCCGGGGAGCTGTTTTTT. Translated, it gives CASSQDPAGELFF.

CDR3 bases: TGTGCCATCAGTGCGGATCCCGGGCCCGGTGGCACCTTC. Its protein is CAISADPGPGGTF. The gene calls are TRBV10-3 and TRBJ1-2; D not resolved. The CDR3 is 13 amino acids. With 4 bases removed from V and 13 bases from J, the gap between germline ends came to 19 bases. Germline CDR1 ENHRY, CDR2 SYGVKD.

The table lists this clonotype with a count of one. A much bigger clone sits one base away, suggesting this may be a read error. Written as DNA, the CDR3 is TGTGCCACCAGGAAGGCGGGGTTAGGTGAGCAGTACTTC. It translates to CATRKAGLGEQYF. The chain employs TRBV15 and TRBJ2-7, with a possible D match to TRBD2 (6 bases). From germline, CDR1 is LNHNV and CDR2 YYDKDF (reference sequence). The CDR3 is made up of 13 amino acids. V lost 6 bases and J lost 7, with 16 bases in between.

This clonotype was seen a handful of times. The rearrangement uses TRBV4-2 and TRBJ2-5, with 7 bases fitting TRBD1. CDR3 length: 16 residues. Trimming cost V 2 bases and J 3 bases; bases outside gene matches: 9. Germline V gene data show CDR1 as LGHNA and CDR2 as YNFKEQ. The CDR3 is CASSQQPRDSEETQYF. The CDR3, as DNA: TGTGCCAGCAGCCAACAACCCCGGGACAGCGAAGAGACCCAGTACTTC.

The chain employs TRBV4-2 and TRBJ2-4; no definite D call. TRBJ2-7 matches the DNA end more closely, so the J call is doubtful. This CDR3 is built from 15 residues. Germline-derived CDR1 and CDR2 are LGHNA and YNFKEQ. The CDR3 protein is CASSQAVSVNYEQYF. Written as DNA, the CDR3 is TGTGCCAGCAGCCAAGCGGTAAGCGTAAACTACGAGCAGTACTTC.

In its sample, this clonotype was seen a few times. This chain connects TRBV28 to TRBJ2-1; unclear D gene. V dropped 7 bases and J dropped 3 bases, with 7 bases sitting between them. The CDR3 is made up of 12 amino acids. CDR1 is MDHEN and CDR2 is SYDVKM in the germline V gene. CDR3 amino acids: CASKGNYNEQFF. In nucleotides, the CDR3 is TGTGCCAGCAAAGGGAACTACAATGAGCAGTTCTTC. Together with reference TRBV28 and TRBJ2-1, the CDR3 gives the full variable domain: DVKVTQSSRYLVKRTGEKVFLECVQDMDHENMFWYRQDPGLGLRLIYFSYDVKMKEKGDIPEGYSVSREKKERFSLILESASTNQTSMYLCASKGNYNEQFFGPGTRLTVL.

J is TRBJ2-3 and V is TRBV6-4; 8 positions agree with TRBD1. The CDR3 consists of 15 residues. The trim removed 4 bases at V and 2 bases at J, leaving 5 bases unmatched. The germline CDR1 and CDR2 sequences are MRHNA and SNTAGT. In DNA, the CDR3 is TGTGCCAGCAGTGTTTCACAGGGGGTCACAGATACGCAGTATTTT. Residues: CASSVSQGVTDTQYF.

This clonotype was seen a few times. The chain combines TRBV3-1 with TRBJ1-2; 12 nucleotides match TRBD1. CDR3 length: 18 residues. Germline assignment: CDR1 LGHDT and CDR2 YNNKEL (reference sequence). V gave up 0 bases and J gave up 2 bases; unmatched junction bases: 7. The CDR3 sequence is CASSQDPGQGAINYGYTF. CDR3 coding DNA: TGTGCCAGCAGCCAAGATCCGGGACAGGGGGCGATCAACTATGGCTACACCTTC.

The chain has TRBV28 and TRBJ2-5; D perhaps matches TRBD1 (6 bases). The end of the DNA fits TRBJ2-7 better, so the J call may be wrong. The CDR3 contains 14 residues. Germline-derived CDR1 and CDR2 are MDHEN and SYDVKM. The CDR3, as DNA: TGTGCCAGCAAGCAGTGGACAGAACGTAACGAGCAGTACTTC. As protein: CASKQWTERNEQYF.

The table lists this clonotype with a few counts. The V gene is TRBV5-1, the J gene TRBJ2-1; 8 bases agree with TRBD1. CDR3 length: 14 residues. The V gene's germline CDR1 is SGHRS and CDR2 YFSETQ. V was pared by 0 bases and J by 8 bases, with 4 bases of the junction left unmatched. This CDR3 is CASSLGTGGHEQFF. Written as DNA, the CDR3 is TGCGCCAGCAGCTTGGGAACAGGGGGTCATGAGCAGTTCTTC.

V is TRBV6-5 and J is TRBJ2-1; the match to TRBD2 covers 9 bases. The better agreement between TRBJ2-7 and the DNA end casts doubt on the J call. The CDR3 is 15 amino acids. Germline CDR1 is MNHEY and CDR2 is SVGAGI. The CDR3 loop reads CASSYAAGGPNEQYF. The CDR3 bases are TGTGCCAGCAGTTACGCGGCGGGAGGGCCCAATGAGCAGTACTTC.

The V and J genes are TRBV12-3 or TRBV12-4 and TRBJ2-7, with 9 nucleotides matching TRBD1. With V trimmed by 3 bases and J by 3 bases, 6 bases remained unmatched. The CDR3 length is 15 residues. The CDR3 region has the DNA TGTGCCAGCAGTTTGATGACAGGGGGAGGCTACGAGCAGTACTTC. Translating it yields CASSLMTGGGYEQYF.

V and J are TRBV10-1 and TRBJ2-7; D is possibly TRBD1 (6 bases). The CDR3 length is 14 residues. Germline V CDR1 and CDR2: WNHNN, SYGVQD (reference sequence). V was cut by 6 bases and J by 10 bases, with 22 bases left in between. CDR3 in DNA: TGCGCCAGCAGCTGGACAGCCGACGGACGAGCCCAGTACTTC. Amino acid sequence: CASSWTADGRAQYF.

Comment on this clonotype: A junction end diverges from the germline sequence, so it may reflect a read error. This chain uses TRBV3-1 with TRBJ1-2, with D possibly being TRBD1 (6 bases). CDR1 is LGHDT, CDR2 YNNKEL, per germline (reference sequence). This CDR3 spans 16 amino acids. CDR3 sequence: CASSQEGAVANCGYTF. In nucleotides, the CDR3 is TGTGCCAGCAGCCAAGAGGGGGCAGTCGCTAACTGTGGCTACACCTTC.

This clonotype was counted between two and nine times. CDR3 sequence (DNA): TGTGCCGCCGGTCAGGGACTCAATGAGCAGTACTTC. It codes for CAAGQGLNEQYF. The V gene is TRBV15, the J gene TRBJ2-5; a possible D gene is TRBD2 (6 bases). V was clipped by 11 bases and J by 11 bases, with 21 bases between them. CDR1 and CDR2 (germline): LNHNV, YYDKDF (reference sequence). The CDR3 length is 12 residues.

The chain carries TRBV12-3 or TRBV12-4 and TRBJ1-4; D not resolved. This CDR3 region has 14 residues. Deletions cut 7 bases from V and 7 bases from J, with 16 bases between. CDR3 DNA: TGTGCCAGCACCCTTTCGGTAAGGGCTGAAAAACTGTTTTTT. Protein sequence: CASTLSVRAEKLFF.

This chain joins TRBV28 and TRBJ2-1, with a weak D call TRBD2 (5 bases). Germline CDR1 reads MDHEN; CDR2 reads SYDVKM. The length of the CDR3 is 16 residues. V was trimmed by 4 bases and J by 5 bases, leaving 18 bases between them. The CDR3 loop reads CASSWATPSGDNEQFF. Written as DNA, the CDR3 is TGTGCCAGCAGTTGGGCGACTCCCTCCGGGGACAATGAGCAGTTCTTC.